The 31 T cell receptor beta chains reported below all come from one sample, sequenced in a study of cytomegalovirus exposure and HLA in healthy donors. PCR primers comprised 60 Vbeta and 13 Jbeta primers. TCRdb's table, derived via immunoSEQ multiplex PCR, lists solely in-frame clones and lacks some. The data hold 150,000 to 200,000 clones, with 70% to 80% observed a single time. Material: PBMCs. Source of these receptors: a woman between 40 and 55 years old in good health and CMV-seronegative.

The rearrangement links TRBV9 to TRBJ2-2; D uncertain. Germline CDR1 and CDR2: SGDLS and YYNGEE. V was shortened by 6 bases and J by 1 base, with 10 bases between the two germline ends. This CDR3 is 14 amino acids long. The CDR3 sequence: CASTVLENTGELFF. CDR3 nucleotides: TGTGCCAGCACCGTTCTAGAGAACACCGGGGAGCTGTTTTTT.

V and J are TRBV9 and TRBJ1-4; D might be TRBD1 (5 bases). The CDR3 is made up of 14 amino acids. Trimming removed 5 bases from V and 4 bases from J, with 12 bases in between. Germline V gene lookup returns CDR1 SGDLS and CDR2 YYNGEE. CDR3 loop: CASSPGGDNEKLFF. In DNA form, the CDR3 reads TGTGCCAGCAGTCCCGGAGGGGATAATGAAAAACTGTTTTTT.

The chain joins TRBV5-1 to TRBJ2-5; TRBD2 agrees at 8 bases. This CDR3 has 14 residues. V lost 7 bases to trimming and J lost 4 bases; unmatched junction nucleotides: 9. CDR1 is SGHRS, CDR2 YFSETQ, per germline. CDR3 sequence (DNA): TGCGCCAGCGGCCCCGGGGGGGGCGTAGAGACCCAGTACTTC. Its protein product is CASGPGGGVETQYF.

The rearrangement links TRBV25-1 to TRBJ2-7, with D possibly TRBD1 on 6 matching bases. Germline CDR1 reads MGHDK; CDR2 reads SYGVNS. The CDR3 runs 14 residues. V gave up 2 bases and J gave up 2 bases, with 10 bases separating them. DNA for the CDR3: TGTGCCAGCAGTGAACTACAGGGAACCTACGAGCAGTACTTC. Protein product: CASSELQGTYEQYF.

The genes are TRBV9 and TRBJ2-2; a possible D gene is TRBD1 (6 bases). The CDR3 has 15 residues. V lost 0 bases and J 6 bases, leaving 12 bases between the germline ends. Germline CDR1 and CDR2: SGDLS and YYNGEE. The CDR3 DNA sequence: TGTGCCAGCAGCGTAGGGGAAGGGGGTTCCGGGGAGCTGTTTTTT. Amino acid sequence: CASSVGEGGSGELFF.

CDR3 in DNA: TGCGCCAGCAGCCCGACAGGAGATTCTAGCAATCAGCCCCAGCATTTT. It codes for CASSPTGDSSNQPQHF. The J gene is TRBJ1-5, the V gene TRBV5-1; TRBD1 is a possible D gene (6 bases). Trimming took off 4 bases at V and 0 bases at J, with 14 bases between the two ends. The CDR3 contains 16 residues. CDR1 and CDR2 from the germline V gene are SGHRS and YFSETQ.

The V and J genes are TRBV18 and TRBJ1-5; D ambiguous. Looked up from germline, CDR1 is KGHSH and CDR2 is LQKENI. This CDR3 has 14 amino acids. V lost 2 bases to trimming and J lost 0 bases, with 5 bases between them. CDR3 DNA: TGTGCCAGCTCACCAGCGGCTAGCAATCAGCCCCAGCATTTT. It is translated as CASSPAASNQPQHF.

The chain uses TRBV6-1 and TRBJ2-7; 7 positions match TRBD1. CDR3 length: 12 residues. The germline V gene has CDR1 MNHNS and CDR2 SASEGT. V shed 6 bases and J 3 bases; nucleotides not matched to a gene: 2. CDR3 bases: TGTGCCAGCAGGGCAGGGGGCTACGAGCAGTACTTC. Residues: CASRAGGYEQYF.

The chain couples TRBV27 to TRBJ2-3; D is perhaps TRBD2 (6 bases). The CDR3 totals 15 residues. Germline CDR1 MNHEY, CDR2 SMNVEV (reference sequence). V gave up 2 bases and J gave up 1 base, with 10 bases separating them. This CDR3 is CASSLMASGTDTQYF. CDR3 coding DNA: TGTGCCAGCAGTTTAATGGCTAGCGGCACAGATACGCAGTATTTT.

This chain links TRBV2 with TRBJ2-2, with D maybe TRBD2 (5 bases). Trimming left V 4 bases short and J 6 bases short, with 12 bases between. Per the germline V gene, CDR1 is SNHLY and CDR2 is FYNNEI. The CDR3 is 14 residues long. The CDR3 coding sequence is TGTGCCAGCAGTGGAAATAGCGTCCCCGGGGAGCTGTTTTTT. Amino acid sequence: CASSGNSVPGELFF. Combining the CDR3 with reference TRBV2 and TRBJ2-2 gives the whole variable domain EPEVTQTPSHQVTQMGQEVILRCVPISNHLYFYWYRQILGQKVEFLVSFYNNEISEKSEIFDDQFSVERPDGSNFTLKIRSTKLEDSAMYFCASSGNSVPGELFFGEGSRLTVL.

This clone was seen more than once but under ten times. At the DNA level, this CDR3 is encoded by other sequences in the same sample as well. This chain uses TRBV9 with TRBJ2-7; TRBD2 agrees at 8 bases. The CDR3 is 15 residues long. Germline V gene sequence: CDR1 SGDLS, CDR2 YYNGEE. J gave up 3 bases and V 3 bases, and 8 bases lay outside the gene matches. This CDR3 is CASSGGLAGDYEQYF. In nucleotides, the CDR3 is TGTGCCAGCAGCGGCGGACTAGCAGGCGACTACGAGCAGTACTTC. Using reference TRBV9 and TRBJ2-7 for the parts outside the CDR3, the full variable domain is DSGVTQTPKHLITATGQRVTLRCSPRSGDLSVYWYQQSLDQGLQFLIQYYNGEERAKGNILERFSAQQFPDLHSELNLSSLELGDSALYFCASSGGLAGDYEQYFGPGTRLTVT.

This rearrangement joins TRBV6-1 to TRBJ1-4; D remains ambiguous. Trimming pared 6 bases from V and 10 bases from J, leaving 12 bases between. The CDR3 length is 12 residues. The germline V gene encodes CDR1 MNHNS and CDR2 SASEGT. This chain's CDR3 is CASRVEERKLFF. The CDR3 DNA reads TGTGCCAGCAGAGTCGAGGAGCGAAAACTGTTTTTT.

The chain employs TRBV5-1 and TRBJ2-1; 11 nucleotides line up with TRBD2. Germline loops: CDR1 SGHRS, CDR2 YFSETQ. CDR3 length: 15 amino acids. Trimming took 2 bases from V and 3 from J; bases not matched to a gene: 1. This chain's CDR3 is CASSFSGRDYNEQFF. CDR3 DNA sequence: TGCGCCAGCAGCTTTAGCGGGAGGGACTACAATGAGCAGTTCTTC.

V and J are TRBV29-1 and TRBJ1-4; TRBD1 matches 10 bases. Germline-derived CDR1 and CDR2 are SQVTM and ANQGSEA. Losses at the gene ends were 7 bases for V and 6 bases for J; bases not matched to a gene: 11. The length of the CDR3 is 15 residues. The DNA for the CDR3 is TGCAGCGGGCTGACAGGGGGCGCGTTAGATGAAAAACTGTTTTTT. Its translation is CSGLTGGALDEKLFF.

This clone was observed a few times. V and J are TRBV28 and TRBJ1-4; D might be TRBD1 (5 bases). The CDR3 extends over 15 amino acids. From germline, CDR1 is MDHEN and CDR2 SYDVKM. Trimming took off 7 bases at V and 7 bases at J, with 19 bases between the two ends. The CDR3 coding sequence is TGTGCCAGCACCGCCCGGGGGAGCTTGAGTGAAAAACTGTTTTTT. Its protein is CASTARGSLSEKLFF. Based on the CDR3 plus reference TRBV28 and TRBJ1-4, the full variable domain is DVKVTQSSRYLVKRTGEKVFLECVQDMDHENMFWYRQDPGLGLRLIYFSYDVKMKEKGDIPEGYSVSREKKERFSLILESASTNQTSMYLCASTARGSLSEKLFFGSGTQLSVL.

The chain couples TRBV7-8 to TRBJ2-3; 16 nucleotides align to TRBD2. The V segment lost 3 bases and the J segment 2 bases; nucleotides outside the gene matches: 8. The CDR3 contains 19 residues. Germline V gene data show CDR1 as SGHVS and CDR2 as FQNEAQ. This CDR3 reads CASSLGLAGGPRITDTQYF. The CDR3 DNA sequence: TGTGCCAGCAGCTTGGGACTAGCGGGAGGGCCGCGGATCACAGATACGCAGTATTTT.

This clone was counted between two and nine times. Sequence at one end of the junction differs from germline and may be a read error. The chain is built from TRBV7-7 and TRBJ2-2; the match to TRBD1 covers 8 bases. This CDR3 region has 14 residues. The germline V gene encodes CDR1 SSHAT and CDR2 FNYEAQ (reference sequence). In DNA form, the CDR3 reads TGTGCTAGCAGCGCGGCCCTGGGGACAGGAAGGCTGTTTTTT. Translated, it gives CASSAALGTGRLFF.

The sample holds one count of this clone. The chain employs TRBV2 and TRBJ1-4, with TRBD1 matching over 9 bases. Germline V gene data show CDR1 as SNHLY and CDR2 as FYNNEI. The CDR3 covers 13 residues. Trimming cost V 11 bases and J 8 bases; bases outside gene matches: 9. CDR3 nucleotide sequence: TGTGCCGGCAAAACCGGGACAGGGGAAAAACTGTTTTTT. This translates into CAGKTGTGEKLFF.

V gene TRBV6-5 combines with J gene TRBJ1-5; a possible D gene is TRBD1 (6 bases). V was clipped by 2 bases and J by 4 bases, with 12 bases between them. Germline V gives CDR1 MNHEY, CDR2 SVGAGI. CDR3 length equals 15 residues. The CDR3 bases are TGTGCCAGCAGTTACCAGGGGAAGCCAAATCAGCCCCAGCATTTT. It translates to CASSYQGKPNQPQHF.

This clone has more than one count but fewer than ten. This sequence joins TRBV5-6 and TRBJ2-5, with D perhaps TRBD2 (6 bases). Germline V CDR1 and CDR2: SGHDT, YYEEEE. Trimming left V 1 base short and J 3 bases short, with 19 bases between. The CDR3 has 17 amino acids. The CDR3 sequence: CASSLPIGRDREETQYF. The DNA of the CDR3 is TGTGCCAGCAGCTTGCCAATCGGGCGGGATAGGGAAGAGACCCAGTACTTC.

The rearrangement uses TRBV30 and TRBJ2-7, with 10 bases identical to TRBD2. Losses at the gene ends were 7 bases for V and 1 base for J; bases not matched to a gene: 4. In germline, CDR1 is GTSNPN, CDR2 SVGIG (reference sequence). This CDR3 comprises 13 residues. The CDR3 DNA sequence: TGTGCCTCCCGGACTAGCGGATCCTACGAGCAGTACTTC. It yields the protein CASRTSGSYEQYF.

V gene TRBV25-1 combines with J gene TRBJ1-1; 8 bases are a match to TRBD1. V gave up 5 bases and J gave up 6 bases; unmatched junction bases: 11. Germline CDR1 reads MGHDK; CDR2 reads SYGVNS. The CDR3 has 15 amino acids. CDR3: CASSHRTGLISEAFF. DNA of the CDR3: TGTGCCAGCAGTCACCGGACAGGGTTGATCTCTGAAGCTTTCTTT.

V and J are TRBV5-1 and TRBJ2-5; D might be TRBD2 (6 bases). The CDR3 is 14 residues long. Germline lookup yields CDR1 SGHRS and CDR2 YFSETQ. Deletions cut 5 bases from V and 4 bases from J, with 15 bases between. CDR3: CASSTREWGETQYF. The CDR3, as DNA: TGCGCCAGCAGTACCCGGGAGTGGGGAGAGACCCAGTACTTC.

This chain uses TRBV28 with TRBJ2-3, with 11 positions matching TRBD1. The CDR3 has 16 amino acids. In germline, CDR1 is MDHEN, CDR2 SYDVKM. V dropped 4 bases and J dropped 4; count of bases not matched to a gene: 7. The CDR3 region has the DNA TGTGCCAGCAGTTCTTACCGGGACAGGGGGTCAGATACGCAGTATTTT. Protein sequence: CASSSYRDRGSDTQYF.

This chain links TRBV5-1 with TRBJ2-7, with 10 bases identical to TRBD1. This CDR3 contains 16 residues. The germline CDR1 and CDR2 sequences are SGHRS and YFSETQ. Trimming took 0 bases from V and 2 from J; bases not matched to a gene: 5. The DNA of the CDR3 is TGCGCCAGCAGCTTGGTCATGGGACAGGGGACCTACGAGCAGTACTTC. Protein product: CASSLVMGQGTYEQYF.

The chain couples TRBV10-3 to TRBJ2-1; D is unclear. The germline V and J ends were trimmed by 7 bases and 7 bases, with 8 bases remaining between them. The CDR3 is 11 amino acids. Germline CDR1 ENHRY, CDR2 SYGVKD. For the CDR3, the DNA is TGTGCCATCAAGACTGGTAATGAGCAGTTCTTC. Its protein is CAIKTGNEQFF.

This clone was seen only once. The V and J genes are TRBV7-2 and TRBJ1-4, with D perhaps TRBD1 (5 bases). Germline values: CDR1 SGHTA, CDR2 FQGNSA. The CDR3 has 15 residues. V was cut by 3 bases and J by 6 bases, with 14 bases left in between. This CDR3 reads CASSFGGRGDEKLFF. For the CDR3, the DNA is TGTGCCAGCAGCTTCGGGGGACGCGGAGATGAAAAACTGTTTTTT.

The rearrangement uses TRBV5-1 and TRBJ2-7; the match to TRBD2 covers 10 bases. After removal of 1 base from V and 6 bases from J, the junction contained 7 bases not matched to a gene. The CDR3 has 15 amino acids. Germline loops: CDR1 SGHRS, CDR2 YFSETQ. For the CDR3, the DNA is TGCGCCAGCAGCTTGCTAGCGGGAGATGGTAGCGAGCAGTACTTC. Translated: CASSLLAGDGSEQYF.

V is TRBV25-1 and J is TRBJ2-1; D is undetermined. Germline V gene sequence: CDR1 MGHDK, CDR2 SYGVNS. CDR3 length: 15 residues. V lost 6 bases to trimming and J lost 3 bases, with 15 bases between them. The CDR3 DNA is TGTGCCAGCAGGCCCCCCCAACTTAACTACAATGAGCAGTTCTTC. As protein: CASRPPQLNYNEQFF.

V gene TRBV6-5 combines with J gene TRBJ1-4; no firm D call. This CDR3 comprises 13 residues. Germline V gene data show CDR1 as MNHEY and CDR2 as SVGAGI. V was trimmed by 4 bases and J by 7 bases, leaving 10 bases between them. The DNA of the CDR3 is TGTGCCAGCAGTTTTTGGGGAGGTGAAAAACTGTTTTTT. Translation: CASSFWGGEKLFF.

The chain combines TRBV9 with TRBJ2-7; 9 bases align to TRBD2. This CDR3 contains 15 residues. Germline CDR1 reads SGDLS; CDR2 reads YYNGEE. J lost 6 bases, V lost 3 bases, and 10 bases had no gene match. CDR3 residues: CASSASGRSSGEQYF. Written as DNA, the CDR3 is TGTGCCAGCAGCGCAAGCGGGAGGTCCTCAGGCGAGCAGTACTTC.